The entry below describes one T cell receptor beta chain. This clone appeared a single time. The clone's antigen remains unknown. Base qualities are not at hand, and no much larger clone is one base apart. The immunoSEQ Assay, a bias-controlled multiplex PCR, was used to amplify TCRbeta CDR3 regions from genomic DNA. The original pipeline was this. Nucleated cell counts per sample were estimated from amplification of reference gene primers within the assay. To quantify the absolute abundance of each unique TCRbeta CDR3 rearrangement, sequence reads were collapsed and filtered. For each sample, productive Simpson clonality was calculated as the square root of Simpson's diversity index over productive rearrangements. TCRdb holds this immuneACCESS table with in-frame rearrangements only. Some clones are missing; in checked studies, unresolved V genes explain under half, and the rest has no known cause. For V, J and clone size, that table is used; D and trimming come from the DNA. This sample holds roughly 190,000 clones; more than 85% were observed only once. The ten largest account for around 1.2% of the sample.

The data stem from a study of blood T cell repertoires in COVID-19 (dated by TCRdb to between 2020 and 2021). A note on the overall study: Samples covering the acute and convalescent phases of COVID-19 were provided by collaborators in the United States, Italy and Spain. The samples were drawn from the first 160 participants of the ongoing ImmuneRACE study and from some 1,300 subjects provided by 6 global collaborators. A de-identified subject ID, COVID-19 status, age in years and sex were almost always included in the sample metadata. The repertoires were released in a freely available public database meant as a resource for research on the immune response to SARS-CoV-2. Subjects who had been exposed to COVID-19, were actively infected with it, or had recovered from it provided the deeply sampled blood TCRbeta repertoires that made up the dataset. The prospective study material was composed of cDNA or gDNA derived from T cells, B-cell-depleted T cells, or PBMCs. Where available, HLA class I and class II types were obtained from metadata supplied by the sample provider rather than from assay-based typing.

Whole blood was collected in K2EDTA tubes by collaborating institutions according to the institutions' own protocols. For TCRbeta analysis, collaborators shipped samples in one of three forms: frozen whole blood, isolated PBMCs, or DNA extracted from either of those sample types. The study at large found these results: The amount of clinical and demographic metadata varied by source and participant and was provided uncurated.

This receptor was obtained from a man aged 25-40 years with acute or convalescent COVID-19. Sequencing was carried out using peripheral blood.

The CDR3 protein is CASSAQGYNSPLHF. The nucleotide sequence is TGTGCCAGCAGTGCACAGGGTTACAATTCACCCCTCCACTTT. The rearrangement joined TRBV2 to TRBJ1-6; the D gene is perhaps TRBD1, on 6 matching bases. Between the V and J ends, shortened by 4 bases and 7 bases respectively, the junction contains 11 bases. Including the terminal cysteine and phenylalanine, the CDR3 comprises 14 residues. The kept DNA is CDR3 alone, 42 bases in frame from the first base. The germline V gene provides CDR1 SNHLY and CDR2 FYNNEI.